The sequence of this T cell receptor beta chain was determined in a study of blood T cell repertoires in COVID-19. In the study overall: Sample material is recorded as cDNA or gDNA derived from T cells, B-cell-depleted T cells, or PBMCs.

Original processing methods: Nucleated cell counts were estimated from reference gene primer amplification. TCRdb keeps only in-frame clones here, not all; method: immunoSEQ multiplex PCR. V, J and clone size reflect that table, while D and trimming were determined from the DNA. The sample gives 100,000 to 150,000 clones, around four fifths of which show up once; 9.5% to 13% is in the top ten. V shed 2 bases, J shed 4 bases, and the junction held 7 bases outside the gene matches. The CDR3 is made up of 17 amino acids. This clone appeared a single time. The specimen sequenced was peripheral blood. The receptor was derived from a human donor in a cohort sampled during active COVID-19. The chain couples TRBV23-1 to TRBJ1-4, with 10 nucleotides matching TRBD1. TRBV23-1 belongs to the ORF category, with a function that is uncertain. The CDR3: CASSQIDRGQSNEKLFF. The CDR3, as DNA: TGCGCCAGCAGTCAAATAGACAGGGGGCAGAGTAATGAAAAACTGTTTTTT.